A selection of T cell receptor beta chains follows, all from one sample in a study of T cell changes during pregnancy in multiple sclerosis. Produced via immunoSEQ multiplex PCR; TCRdb's table is partial and in-frame only. The sample has approximately 50,000 clones; 80% to 95% are singletons. The source material was CD4+ T cells from peripheral blood mononuclear cells, sampled in the third trimester of pregnancy. The source of these receptors is a female donor with multiple sclerosis, enrolled in a pregnancy study. The CDR3 runs from the conserved cysteine through the conserved F or W. D genes are given only for firm matches. Rows may omit the clone size; those that give it use once, few, many or a size class.

>TRBV2|.|TRBJ2-7|.
TGTGCCAGCACCTCGGACTTGACCTACGAGCAGTACTTC
CASTSDLTYEQYF
>TRBV11-2|TRBD2|TRBJ2-7|.
TGTGCCACCGCCGCGGGACTAGCGGGAGAAACCGAATCCCAGCAGTACTTC
CATAAGLAGETESQQYF
>TRBV14|TRBD2|TRBJ2-5|.
TGTGCCAGCAGCCGCTCTAGCGGGAGAATAGAGACCCAGTACTTC
CASSRSSGRIETQYF
>TRBV10-3|TRBD1|TRBJ2-5|.
TGTGCCATCAGTGAGGGTGCCTGGACAGGGAGAGAGACCCAGTACTTC
CAISEGAWTGRETQYF
>TRBV11-3|TRBD2|TRBJ2-1|.
TGTGCCAGCAGCTTAGCTGGCGGGAGCTCCTACAATGAGCAGTTCTTC
CASSLAGGSSYNEQFF
>TRBV7-2|.|TRBJ1-2|.
TGTGCCAGCAGCTCCCCCTTAGTGGGCTCTGGCTACACCTTC
CASSSPLVGSGYTF
>TRBV6-1|.|TRBJ1-1|.
TGTGCCAGCAGCCAAAACAGGGTAGGAGCTTTCTTT
CASSQNRVGAFF
>TRBV7-2|TRBD2|TRBJ2-7|.
TGTGCCAGCAGCCGAACCCTAGCGGGGCGCTACGAGCAGTACTTC
CASSRTLAGRYEQYF
>TRBV27|TRBD1|TRBJ1-5|.
TGTGCCAGCAGTCCACGGACAGGGAGGCCCTCTAGCAATCAGCCCCAGCATTTT
CASSPRTGRPSSNQPQHF
>TRBV9|.|TRBJ2-6|.
TGTGCCAGCAGCGTAGGGGGCGAGTCTGGGGCCAACGTCCTGACTTTC
CASSVGGESGANVLTF
>TRBV7-9|TRBD1|TRBJ2-3|.
TGTGCCAGCAGCCCCTGGTCCGGGACAGGGGGCACAGATACGCAGTATTTT
CASSPWSGTGGTDTQYF
>TRBV5-4|.|TRBJ2-7|.
TGTGCCAGCAGCTTGTCCGGGAATTACTACGAGCAGTACTTC
CASSLSGNYYEQYF
>TRBV6-1|.|TRBJ2-1|.
TGTGCCAGCAGTGAATGGAAGCTTGGTCTTAGCTTTATCTCTCGGAATGAGCAGTTCTTC
CASSEWKLGLSFISRNEQFF
>TRBV6-1|TRBD1|TRBJ1-4|once
TGTGCCAGCAGAAAACAGGGGCTTAATGAAAAACTGTTTTTT
CASRKQGLNEKLFF
>TRBV10-3|TRBD2|TRBJ2-7|once
TGTGCCATCAGTGGCTTGACTAGCGGGGGGTCGTTGGTCGAGCAGTACTTC
CAISGLTSGGSLVEQYF
>TRBV27|TRBD2|TRBJ2-7|.
TGTGCCAGCAGTCTCCGACTAGCGGGAGGAGTTCCGGACGAGCAGTACTTC
CASSLRLAGGVPDEQYF
>TRBV6-5|TRBD2|TRBJ2-7|.
TGTGCCAGCAGTTCAGAGACTAGCGGGACATTCTACGAGCAGTACTTC
CASSSETSGTFYEQYF
>TRBV5-1|TRBD2|TRBJ2-2|.
TGCGCCAGCAGCGGGACTGCGGGAGGGAACGGGGAGCTGTTTTTT
CASSGTAGGNGELFF
>TRBV12-1|.|TRBJ2-5|.
TGTGCCAGCAGTGACACTAGCTGGATCACCGTCGACGAGACCCAGTACTTC
CASSDTSWITVDETQYF
>TRBV7-6|TRBD2|TRBJ2-3|once
TGTGCCAGCAGCGCCAGACTAGCGGTTAGCACAGATACGCAGTATTTT
CASSARLAVSTDTQYF
>TRBV19|.|TRBJ2-7|.
TGTGCCAGTAGCAGGCAGAAAGGTTTAAGCTACGAGCAGTACTTC
CASSRQKGLSYEQYF
>TRBV5-1|.|TRBJ2-5|.
TGCGCCAGCAGCTTGGGAGGGACTCTCGCCGCAGGGGAGACCCAGTACTTC
CASSLGGTLAAGETQYF
>TRBV6-5|.|TRBJ1-2|.
TGTGCCAGCAGGAATACAGGTCGAGCTAACTATGGCTACACCTTC
CASRNTGRANYGYTF
>TRBV4-3|TRBD2|TRBJ2-7|.
TGCGCCAGCAGCCAAGATAGTGGACTAGTCGGCGAGCAGTACTTC
CASSQDSGLVGEQYF
>TRBV5-4|TRBD2|TRBJ2-1|.
TGTGCCAGCAGCTTGCGCCTAGCGGGGAACAATGAGCAGTTCTTC
CASSLRLAGNNEQFF
>TRBV7-6|TRBD2|TRBJ2-5|.
TGTGCCGCAAAAGGACTAGGGGAGACCCAGTACTTC
CAAKGLGETQYF
>TRBV11-1|.|TRBJ1-1|once
TGTGCCAGCAGCCACAGGGTTAACACTGAAGCTTTCTTT
CASSHRVNTEAFF